Below are 4 T cell receptor beta chains sequenced from a single sample in a study of T-cell memory formation after mild COVID-19. TCRdb ran MiXCR on the 5' RACE reads and lists one entry per CDR3 protein. This table has some 150,000 distinct CDR3 sequences, approximately 21% appearing once. The sequenced material came from PBMCs or a T cell subset sorted from them (not recorded which). The receptors were gathered from an adult woman who had mild COVID-19 (a few samples of this study predate the infection). Cell type and time point are not known.

This CDR3 is CASTGQGPGTGELFF. DNA for the CDR3: TGTGCCAGCACCGGACAGGGGCCAGGCACCGGGGAGCTGTTTTTT. V is TRBV6-1 and J is TRBJ2-2; 9 nucleotides line up with TRBD1. The V and J ends lost 7 bases and 4 bases, in that order; junction bases with no gene match: 7. The length of the CDR3 is 15 residues. From germline, CDR1 is MNHNS and CDR2 SASEGT.

V usage is TRBV3-1 and J usage is TRBJ2-7; 8 bases are a match to TRBD2. CDR3 length: 15 residues. Trimming took 1 base from V and 5 from J; bases not matched to a gene: 7. CDR1 and CDR2 from the germline V gene are LGHDT and YNNKEL (reference sequence). CDR3 region: CASSQAQAGVNEQYF. The CDR3 DNA sequence: TGTGCCAGCAGCCAAGCGCAAGCGGGGGTGAACGAGCAGTACTTC.

This clonotype showed up just a few times. V usage is TRBV7-2 and J usage is TRBJ1-2; no definite D call. Trimming cost V 1 base and J 3 bases, with 9 bases left between them. Germline lookup yields CDR1 SGHTA and CDR2 FQGNSA. This CDR3 region has 14 residues. The CDR3 sequence is CASSLVGDDYGYTF. The CDR3 DNA sequence: TGTGCCAGCAGCTTAGTCGGGGATGACTATGGCTACACCTTC.

The V and J genes are TRBV12-3 or TRBV12-4 and TRBJ2-7; TRBD2 matches at 11 bases. The CDR3 is made up of 18 amino acids. The trim removed 1 base at V and 6 bases at J, leaving 14 bases unmatched. Here the CDR3 reads CASSLGVAGGPVGIEQYF. The CDR3 DNA sequence: TGTGCCAGCAGTTTAGGGGTAGCGGGAGGGCCAGTCGGAATCGAGCAGTACTTC.